Below, one T cell receptor beta chain is given with its context. This CDR3 spans 15 amino acids. The junction had 8 bases not matched to a gene; V was cut back by 3 bases and J by 4 bases. Germline CDR1 is LGHNA and CDR2 is YNFKEQ. The sample belongs to a study of Graves' ophthalmopathy and Graves' hyperthyroidism. TCR beta CDR3 regions were amplified from RNA transcripts. Second-round multiplex PCR followed a first-round RT-PCR using HTBI primers. TCRdb passed the multiplex PCR reads through MiXCR, listing each CDR3 protein once. The profile shows some 1.1 million distinct CDR3 sequences, 35% to 40% of them singletons.

Sequenced: peripheral blood or thyroid tissue (not recorded which). The source is an adult man with Graves' hyperthyroidism. The chain joins TRBV4-2 to TRBJ2-7; 8 nucleotides line up with TRBD2. The CDR3 here is CASSQDTSGQYEQYF. The DNA of the CDR3 is TGTGCCAGCAGCCAGGACACTAGCGGACAATACGAGCAGTACTTC.